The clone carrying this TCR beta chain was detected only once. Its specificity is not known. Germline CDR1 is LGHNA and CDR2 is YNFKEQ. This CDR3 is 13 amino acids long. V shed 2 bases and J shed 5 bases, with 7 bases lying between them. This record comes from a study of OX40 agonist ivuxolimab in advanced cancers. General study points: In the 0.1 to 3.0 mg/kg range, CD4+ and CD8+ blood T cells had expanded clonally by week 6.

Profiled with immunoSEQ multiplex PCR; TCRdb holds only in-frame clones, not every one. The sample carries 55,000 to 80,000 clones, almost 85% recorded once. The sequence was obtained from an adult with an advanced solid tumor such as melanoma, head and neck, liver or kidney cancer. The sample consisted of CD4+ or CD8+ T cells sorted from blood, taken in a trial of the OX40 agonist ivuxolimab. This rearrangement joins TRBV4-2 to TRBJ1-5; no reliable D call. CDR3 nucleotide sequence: TGTGCCAGCAGCCAACGTAGTGATCAGCCCCAGCATTTT. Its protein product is CASSQRSDQPQHF.